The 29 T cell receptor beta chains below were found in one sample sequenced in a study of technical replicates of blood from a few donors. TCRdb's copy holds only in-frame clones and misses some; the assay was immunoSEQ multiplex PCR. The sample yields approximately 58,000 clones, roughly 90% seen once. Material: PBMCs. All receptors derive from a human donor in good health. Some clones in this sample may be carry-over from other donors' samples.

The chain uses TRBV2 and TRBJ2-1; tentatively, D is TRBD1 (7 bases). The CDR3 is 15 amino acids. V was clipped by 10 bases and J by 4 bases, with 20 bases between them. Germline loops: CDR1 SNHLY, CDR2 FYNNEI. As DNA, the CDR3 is TGTGCCAACAAAAGGGGGGACAGCATATACAATGAGCAGTTCTTC. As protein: CANKRGDSIYNEQFF.

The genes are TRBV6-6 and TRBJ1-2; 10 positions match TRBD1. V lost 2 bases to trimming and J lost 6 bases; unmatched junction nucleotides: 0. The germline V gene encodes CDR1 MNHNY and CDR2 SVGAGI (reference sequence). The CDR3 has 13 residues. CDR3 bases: TGTGCCAGCAGTTACGGACAGGGGGATGGCTACACCTTC. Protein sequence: CASSYGQGDGYTF.

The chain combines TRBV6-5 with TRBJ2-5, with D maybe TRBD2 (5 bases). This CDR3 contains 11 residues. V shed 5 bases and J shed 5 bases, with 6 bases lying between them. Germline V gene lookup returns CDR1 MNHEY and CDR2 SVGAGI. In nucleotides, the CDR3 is TGTGCCAGCAGTCCGGGGGAGACCCAGTACTTC. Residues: CASSPGETQYF.

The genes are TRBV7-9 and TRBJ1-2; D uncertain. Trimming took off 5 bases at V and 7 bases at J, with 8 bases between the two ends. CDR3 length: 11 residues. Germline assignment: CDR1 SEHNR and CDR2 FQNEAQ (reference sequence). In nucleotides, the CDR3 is TGTGCCAGCAGCACGGGTACTGGCTACACCTTC. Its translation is CASSTGTGYTF.

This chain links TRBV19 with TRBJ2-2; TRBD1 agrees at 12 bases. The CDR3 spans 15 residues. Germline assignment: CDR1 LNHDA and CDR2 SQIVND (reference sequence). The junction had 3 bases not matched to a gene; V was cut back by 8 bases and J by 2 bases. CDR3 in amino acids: CASYGTGGNTGELFF. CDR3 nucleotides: TGTGCCAGTTATGGGACAGGGGGCAACACCGGGGAGCTGTTTTTT. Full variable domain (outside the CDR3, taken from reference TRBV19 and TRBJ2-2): DGGITQSPKYLFRKEGQNVTLSCEQNLNHDAMYWYRQDPGQGLRLIYYSQIVNDFQKGDIAEGYSVSREKKESFPLTVTSAQKNPTAFYLCASYGTGGNTGELFFGEGSRLTVL.

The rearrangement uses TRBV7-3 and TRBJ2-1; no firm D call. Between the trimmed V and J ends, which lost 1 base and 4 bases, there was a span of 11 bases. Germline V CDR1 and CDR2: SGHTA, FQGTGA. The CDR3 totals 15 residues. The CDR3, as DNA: TGTGCCAGCAGCTTAATTGCGGAGCCTTACAATGAGCAGTTCTTC. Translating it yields CASSLIAEPYNEQFF.

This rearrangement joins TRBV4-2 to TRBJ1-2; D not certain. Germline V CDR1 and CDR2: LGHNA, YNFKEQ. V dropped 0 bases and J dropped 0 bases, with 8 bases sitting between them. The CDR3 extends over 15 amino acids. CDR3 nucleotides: TGTGCCAGCAGCCAAGATTCGTCAGCTAACTATGGCTACACCTTC. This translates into CASSQDSSANYGYTF.

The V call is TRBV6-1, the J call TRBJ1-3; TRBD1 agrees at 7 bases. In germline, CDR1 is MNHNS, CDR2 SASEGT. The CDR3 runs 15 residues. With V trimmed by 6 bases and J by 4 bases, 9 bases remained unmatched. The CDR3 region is CASRQTGAKGNTIYF. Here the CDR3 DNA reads TGTGCCAGCAGACAAACAGGGGCCAAGGGAAACACCATATATTTT.

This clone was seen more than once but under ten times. In nucleotides, the CDR3 is TGTGCCTGGAGTATGAGGAACACTGAAGCTTTCTTT. It codes for CAWSMRNTEAFF. The rearrangement joins TRBV30 to TRBJ1-1; unclear D gene. V lost 2 bases to trimming and J lost 1 base, with 5 bases between them. Per germline, CDR1 GTSNPN and CDR2 SVGIG (reference sequence). This CDR3 region has 12 residues.

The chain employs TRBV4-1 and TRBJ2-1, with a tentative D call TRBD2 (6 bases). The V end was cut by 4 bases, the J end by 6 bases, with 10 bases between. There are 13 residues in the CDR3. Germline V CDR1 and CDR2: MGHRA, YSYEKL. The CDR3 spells CASSLGTVNEQFF. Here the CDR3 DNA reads TGCGCCAGCAGCCTTGGGACTGTCAATGAGCAGTTCTTC.

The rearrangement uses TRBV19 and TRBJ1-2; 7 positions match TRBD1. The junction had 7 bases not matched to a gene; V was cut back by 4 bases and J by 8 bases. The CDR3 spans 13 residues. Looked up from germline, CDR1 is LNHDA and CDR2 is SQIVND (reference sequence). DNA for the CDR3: TGTGCCAGTAGTACCCAAGGGACAGACGGCTACACCTTC. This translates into CASSTQGTDGYTF.

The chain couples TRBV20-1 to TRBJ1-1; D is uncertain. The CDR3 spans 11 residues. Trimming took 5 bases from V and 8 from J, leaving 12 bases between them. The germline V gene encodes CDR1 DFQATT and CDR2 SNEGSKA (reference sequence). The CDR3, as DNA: TGCAGTGCTGAGACAACCGACGAAGCTTTCTTT. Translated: CSAETTDEAFF.

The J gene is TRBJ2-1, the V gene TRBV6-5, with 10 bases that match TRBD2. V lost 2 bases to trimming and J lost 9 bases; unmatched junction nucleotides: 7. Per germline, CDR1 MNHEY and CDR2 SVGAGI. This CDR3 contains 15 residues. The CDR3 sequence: CASSYGLAGAGEQFF. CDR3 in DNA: TGTGCCAGCAGTTACGGGCTAGCGGGAGCGGGTGAGCAGTTCTTC.

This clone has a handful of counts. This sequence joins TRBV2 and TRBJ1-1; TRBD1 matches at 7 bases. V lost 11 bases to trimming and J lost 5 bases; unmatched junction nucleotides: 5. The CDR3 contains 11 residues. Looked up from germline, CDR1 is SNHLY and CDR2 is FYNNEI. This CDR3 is CACRGPTEAFF. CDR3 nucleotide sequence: TGTGCCTGTAGGGGGCCAACTGAAGCTTTCTTT.

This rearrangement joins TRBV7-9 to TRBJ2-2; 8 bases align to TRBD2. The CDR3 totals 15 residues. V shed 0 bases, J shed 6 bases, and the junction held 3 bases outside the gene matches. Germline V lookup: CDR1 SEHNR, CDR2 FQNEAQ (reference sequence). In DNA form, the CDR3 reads TGTGCCAGCAGCTTAGCTAGCGGGACGGCCGGGGAGCTGTTTTTT. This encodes CASSLASGTAGELFF.

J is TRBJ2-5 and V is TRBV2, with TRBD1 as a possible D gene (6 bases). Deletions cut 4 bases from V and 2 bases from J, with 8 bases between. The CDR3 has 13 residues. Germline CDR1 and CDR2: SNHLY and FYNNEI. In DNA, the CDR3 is TGTGCCAGCAGTGGAGACAGGCAAGAGACCCAGTACTTC. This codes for CASSGDRQETQYF.

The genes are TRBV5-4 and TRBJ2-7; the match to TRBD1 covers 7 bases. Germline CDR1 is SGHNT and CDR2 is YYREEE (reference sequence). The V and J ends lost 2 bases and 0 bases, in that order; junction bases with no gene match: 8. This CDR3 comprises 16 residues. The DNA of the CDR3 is TGTGCCAGCAGCTTCAAGGGCAGGGGGAACTCCTACGAGCAGTACTTC. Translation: CASSFKGRGNSYEQYF.

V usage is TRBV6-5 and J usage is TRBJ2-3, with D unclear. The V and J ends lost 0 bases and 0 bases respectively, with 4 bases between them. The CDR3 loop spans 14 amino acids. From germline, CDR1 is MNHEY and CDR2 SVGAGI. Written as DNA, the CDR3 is TGTGCCAGCAGTTACTCAAGCAGCACAGATACGCAGTATTTT. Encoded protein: CASSYSSSTDTQYF.

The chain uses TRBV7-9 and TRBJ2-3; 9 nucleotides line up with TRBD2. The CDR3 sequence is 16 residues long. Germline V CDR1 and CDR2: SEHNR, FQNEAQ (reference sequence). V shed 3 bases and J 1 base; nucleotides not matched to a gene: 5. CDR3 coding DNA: TGTGCCAGCAGCTTTAGTAGCGGGAGAGGCACAGATACGCAGTATTTT. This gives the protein CASSFSSGRGTDTQYF.

CDR3 amino acids: CSAPSYNEQFF. The DNA for the CDR3 is TGCAGTGCTCCGTCCTACAATGAGCAGTTCTTC. The chain employs TRBV20-1 and TRBJ2-1, with D hard to call. The CDR3 loop spans 11 amino acids. With 5 bases removed from V and 1 base from J, the gap between germline ends came to 3 bases. Germline V lookup: CDR1 DFQATT, CDR2 SNEGSKA (reference sequence).

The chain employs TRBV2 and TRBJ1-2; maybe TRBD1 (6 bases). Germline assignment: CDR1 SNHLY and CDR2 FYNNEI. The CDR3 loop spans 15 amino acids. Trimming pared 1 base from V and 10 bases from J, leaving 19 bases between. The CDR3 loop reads CASSEGSGTIDVYTF. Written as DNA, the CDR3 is TGTGCCAGCAGTGAAGGTTCAGGGACAATTGATGTCTACACCTTC.

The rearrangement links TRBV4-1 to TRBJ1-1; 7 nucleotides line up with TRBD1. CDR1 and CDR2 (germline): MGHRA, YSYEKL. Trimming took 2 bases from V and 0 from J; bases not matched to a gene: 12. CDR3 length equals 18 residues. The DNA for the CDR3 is TGCGCCAGCAGCCAATATGAGCCCGGGACAGCTATGAACACTGAAGCTTTCTTT. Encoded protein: CASSQYEPGTAMNTEAFF.

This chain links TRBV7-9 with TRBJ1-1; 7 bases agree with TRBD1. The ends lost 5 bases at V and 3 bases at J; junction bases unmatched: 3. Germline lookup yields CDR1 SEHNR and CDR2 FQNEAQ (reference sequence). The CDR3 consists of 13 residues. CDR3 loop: CASSPTGDTEAFF. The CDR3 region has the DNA TGTGCCAGCAGCCCCACAGGGGACACTGAAGCTTTCTTT.

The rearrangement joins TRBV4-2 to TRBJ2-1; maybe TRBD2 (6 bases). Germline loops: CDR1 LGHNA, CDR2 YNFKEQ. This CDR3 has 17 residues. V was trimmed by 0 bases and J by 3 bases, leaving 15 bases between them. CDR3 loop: CASSQEGTSANYNEQFF. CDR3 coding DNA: TGTGCCAGCAGCCAAGAGGGGACTTCCGCAAACTACAATGAGCAGTTCTTC.

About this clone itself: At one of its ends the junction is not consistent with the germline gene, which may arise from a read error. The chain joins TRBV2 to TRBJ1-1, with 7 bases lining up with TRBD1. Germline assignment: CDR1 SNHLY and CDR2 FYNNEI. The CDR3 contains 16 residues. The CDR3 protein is CASSEEGQLMNTEAFF. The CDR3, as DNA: TGTGCCAGCAGCGAAGAGGGACAGCTCATGAACACTGAAGCTTTCTTT.

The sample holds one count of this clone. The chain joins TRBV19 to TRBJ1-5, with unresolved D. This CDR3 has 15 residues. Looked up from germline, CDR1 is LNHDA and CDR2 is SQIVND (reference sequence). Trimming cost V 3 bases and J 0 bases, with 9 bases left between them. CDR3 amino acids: CASSMGSNSNQPQHF. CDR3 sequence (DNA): TGTGCCAGTAGTATGGGTAGCAATAGCAATCAGCCCCAGCATTTT. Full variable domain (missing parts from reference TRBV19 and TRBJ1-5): DGGITQSPKYLFRKEGQNVTLSCEQNLNHDAMYWYRQDPGQGLRLIYYSQIVNDFQKGDIAEGYSVSREKKESFPLTVTSAQKNPTAFYLCASSMGSNSNQPQHFGDGTRLSIL.

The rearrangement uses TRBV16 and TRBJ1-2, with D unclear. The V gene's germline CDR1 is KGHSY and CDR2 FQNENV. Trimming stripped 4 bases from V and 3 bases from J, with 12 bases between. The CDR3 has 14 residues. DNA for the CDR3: TGTGCCAGCAGCCGCCTCAGGAATTACTATGGCTACACCTTC. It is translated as CASSRLRNYYGYTF.

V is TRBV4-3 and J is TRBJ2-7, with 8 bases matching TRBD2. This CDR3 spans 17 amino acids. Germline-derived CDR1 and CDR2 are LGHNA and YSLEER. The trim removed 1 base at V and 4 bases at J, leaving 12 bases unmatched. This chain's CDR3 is CASSQGAGARLDYEQYF. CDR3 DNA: TGCGCCAGCAGCCAAGGAGCGGGGGCCCGATTAGATTACGAGCAGTACTTC.

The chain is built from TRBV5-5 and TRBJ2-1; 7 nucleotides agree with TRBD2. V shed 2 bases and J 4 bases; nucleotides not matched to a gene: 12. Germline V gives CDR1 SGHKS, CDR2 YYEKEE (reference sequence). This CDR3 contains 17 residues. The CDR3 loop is CASSFRFREGHYNEQFF. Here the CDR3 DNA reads TGTGCCAGCAGCTTCCGTTTCAGGGAGGGCCATTACAATGAGCAGTTCTTC.